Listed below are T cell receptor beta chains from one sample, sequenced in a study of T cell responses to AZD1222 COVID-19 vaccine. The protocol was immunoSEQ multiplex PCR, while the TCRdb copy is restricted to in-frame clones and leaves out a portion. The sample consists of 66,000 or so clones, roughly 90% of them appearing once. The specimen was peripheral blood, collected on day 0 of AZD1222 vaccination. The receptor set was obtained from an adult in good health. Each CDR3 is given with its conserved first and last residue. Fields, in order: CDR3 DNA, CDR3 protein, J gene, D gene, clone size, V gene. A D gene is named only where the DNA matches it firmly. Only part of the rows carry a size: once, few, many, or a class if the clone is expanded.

cdr3_nt: TGCAGCGTGACCTCGGGGGGACCAGATACGCAGTATTTT; cdr3_aa: CSVTSGGPDTQYF; j_call: TRBJ2-3; d_call: TRBD2; clone_size: -; v_call: TRBV29-1
cdr3_nt: TGCAGCGTTGAAGGGGGAGGGAGAGGCTACACCTTC; cdr3_aa: CSVEGGGRGYTF; j_call: TRBJ1-2; d_call: -; clone_size: -; v_call: TRBV29-1
cdr3_nt: TGTGCCAGCAGCTTAAGGCGGGGGAACACTGAAGCTTTCTTT; cdr3_aa: CASSLRRGNTEAFF; j_call: TRBJ1-1; d_call: -; clone_size: -; v_call: TRBV7-2
cdr3_nt: TGTGCCAGCAGCTTGGCGGCTAGCGGGAGCTCCTACAATGAGCAGTTCTTC; cdr3_aa: CASSLAASGSSYNEQFF; j_call: TRBJ2-1; d_call: TRBD2; clone_size: -; v_call: TRBV5-4
cdr3_nt: TGTGCCAGCAGCCTGACCGTAGGGAAATACTACACCTTC; cdr3_aa: CASSLTVGKYYTF; j_call: TRBJ1-2; d_call: -; clone_size: -; v_call: TRBV5-5
cdr3_nt: TGTGCCACCAGCCTAGGGGGGACTGAAGCTTTCTTT; cdr3_aa: CATSLGGTEAFF; j_call: TRBJ1-1; d_call: -; clone_size: -; v_call: TRBV15
cdr3_nt: TGCGCCAGCAGTGAGACAGGCTTAGCTTTCTTT; cdr3_aa: CASSETGLAFF; j_call: TRBJ1-1; d_call: -; clone_size: -; v_call: TRBV10-2
cdr3_nt: TGTGCCAGCAGCGGCCGGGACAGTGATGGCTACACCTTC; cdr3_aa: CASSGRDSDGYTF; j_call: TRBJ1-2; d_call: TRBD1; clone_size: -; v_call: TRBV5-4
cdr3_nt: TGCAGCGTTGAAGGGGCCCAGGCCGGCACCGGGGAGCTGTTTTTT; cdr3_aa: CSVEGAQAGTGELFF; j_call: TRBJ2-2; d_call: -; clone_size: -; v_call: TRBV29-1
cdr3_nt: TGTGCCAGCAGCTCAACGGGAGGGGCTGGGGATGAAAAACTGTTTTTT; cdr3_aa: CASSSTGGAGDEKLFF; j_call: TRBJ1-4; d_call: -; clone_size: -; v_call: TRBV7-8
cdr3_nt: TGTGCCAGCTCACCCGGCCTCCAGAACACTGAAGCTTTCTTT; cdr3_aa: CASSPGLQNTEAFF; j_call: TRBJ1-1; d_call: -; clone_size: -; v_call: TRBV18
cdr3_nt: TGCAGTGCTAGAGGGGAAGAGACCCAGTACTTC; cdr3_aa: CSARGEETQYF; j_call: TRBJ2-5; d_call: -; clone_size: -; v_call: TRBV20-1
cdr3_nt: TGTGCCAGCAGCTTAGACCACTATGGCTACACCTTC; cdr3_aa: CASSLDHYGYTF; j_call: TRBJ1-2; d_call: -; clone_size: -; v_call: TRBV7-2
cdr3_nt: TGTGCCAGCAGCCTGAGAAGCGGCTCCTACGAGCAGTACTTC; cdr3_aa: CASSLRSGSYEQYF; j_call: TRBJ2-7; d_call: -; clone_size: -; v_call: TRBV3-1/TRBV3-2
cdr3_nt: TGTGCCAGCAGTTACTCGCAAGGACAGGGGGACAATCAGCCCCAGCATTTT; cdr3_aa: CASSYSQGQGDNQPQHF; j_call: TRBJ1-5; d_call: TRBD1; clone_size: -; v_call: TRBV6-2/TRBV6-3
cdr3_nt: TGCAGCGTGGAGAGTGGCTACACCTTC; cdr3_aa: CSVESGYTF; j_call: TRBJ1-2; d_call: -; clone_size: once; v_call: TRBV29-1
cdr3_nt: TGTGCCAGCAGGCCTCATGGGTACAATGAGCAGTTCTTC; cdr3_aa: CASRPHGYNEQFF; j_call: TRBJ2-1; d_call: -; clone_size: -; v_call: TRBV27
cdr3_nt: TGTGCCAGCAGCCCATCAGCGGATACAGATACGCAGTATTTT; cdr3_aa: CASSPSADTDTQYF; j_call: TRBJ2-3; d_call: -; clone_size: -; v_call: TRBV5-5